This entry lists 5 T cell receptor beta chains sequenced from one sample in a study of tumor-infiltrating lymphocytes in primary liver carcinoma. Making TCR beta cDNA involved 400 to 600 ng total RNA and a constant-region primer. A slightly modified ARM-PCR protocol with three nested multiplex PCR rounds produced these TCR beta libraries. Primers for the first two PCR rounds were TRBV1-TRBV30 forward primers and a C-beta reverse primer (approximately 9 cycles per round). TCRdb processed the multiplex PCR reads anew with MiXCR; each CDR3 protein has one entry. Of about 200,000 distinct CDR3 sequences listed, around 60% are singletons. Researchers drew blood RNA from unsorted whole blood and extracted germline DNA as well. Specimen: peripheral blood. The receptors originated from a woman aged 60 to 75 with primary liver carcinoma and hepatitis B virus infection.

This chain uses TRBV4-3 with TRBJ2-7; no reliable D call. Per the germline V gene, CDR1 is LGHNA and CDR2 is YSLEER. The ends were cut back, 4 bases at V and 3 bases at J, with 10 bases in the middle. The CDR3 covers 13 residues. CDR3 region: CASSPGKGYEQYF. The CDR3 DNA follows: TGCGCCAGCAGCCCAGGTAAGGGCTACGAGCAGTACTTC.

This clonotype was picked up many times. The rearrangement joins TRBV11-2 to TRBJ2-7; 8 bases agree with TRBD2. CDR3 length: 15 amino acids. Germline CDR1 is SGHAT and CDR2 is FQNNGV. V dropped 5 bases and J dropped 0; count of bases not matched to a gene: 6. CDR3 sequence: CASSPSAGGSYEQYF. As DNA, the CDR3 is TGTGCCAGCAGCCCCTCGGCGGGGGGCTCCTACGAGCAGTACTTC.

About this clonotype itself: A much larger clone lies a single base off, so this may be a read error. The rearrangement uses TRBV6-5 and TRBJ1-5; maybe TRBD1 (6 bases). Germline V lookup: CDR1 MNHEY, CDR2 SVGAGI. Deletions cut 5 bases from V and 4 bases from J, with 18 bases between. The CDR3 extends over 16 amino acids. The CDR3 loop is CASSPRTVTGNQPQHF. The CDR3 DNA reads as TGTGCCAGCAGTCCCCGGACAGTAACTGGGAATCAGCCCCAGCATTTT.

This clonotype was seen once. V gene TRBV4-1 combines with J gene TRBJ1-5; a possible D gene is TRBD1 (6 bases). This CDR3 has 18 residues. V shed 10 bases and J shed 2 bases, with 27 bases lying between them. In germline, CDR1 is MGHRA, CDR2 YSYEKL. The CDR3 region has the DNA TGCGCCAATACCGACATCCCGTTGAACAGGGACGGCAATCAGCCCCAGCATTTT. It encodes CANTDIPLNRDGNQPQHF.

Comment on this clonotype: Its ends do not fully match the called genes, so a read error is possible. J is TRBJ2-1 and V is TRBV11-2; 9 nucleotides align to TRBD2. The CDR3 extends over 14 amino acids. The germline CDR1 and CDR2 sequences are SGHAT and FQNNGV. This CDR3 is CAGSLNPGLAGQSF. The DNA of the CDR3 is TGTGCCGGCAGCTTAAATCCGGGGCTAGCGGGACAGTCCTTC.